The clone carrying this T cell receptor (beta chain) is a singleton in its sample. Other DNA sequences in this specimen translate into the identical CDR3. The data originate from a study of T cell changes during pregnancy in multiple sclerosis. Sequencing was performed with immunoSEQ multiplex PCR; in TCRdb, only in-frame clones are kept and a portion is missing. The sample lists about 59,000 clones; 85% to 95% were seen once. This CDR3 has 17 residues. V dropped 5 bases and J dropped 3; count of bases not matched to a gene: 9. Germline V gives CDR1 PRHDT, CDR2 FYEKMQ (reference sequence). The clonotype was recovered from a female donor with multiple sclerosis, enrolled in a pregnancy study. The specimen was CD4+ T cells from peripheral blood mononuclear cells, collected before pregnancy. The chain couples TRBV13 to TRBJ2-5; 13 bases line up with TRBD2. The CDR3 sequence is CASSPGLAGDREETQYF. CDR3 in DNA: TGTGCCAGCAGCCCCGGACTAGCGGGAGATAGGGAAGAGACCCAGTACTTC.